This T cell receptor (beta chain) comes out of a study of cytomegalovirus exposure and HLA in healthy donors. Notes on the study in general: A few CMV-associated chains were confirmed in vitro to be specific for CMV antigens. The classifier was said to identify cytomegalovirus status with high specificity and sensitivity. Rare TCR sequences predominated, though certain public TCRs were found in many donors.

CDR1 and CDR2 (germline): SGDLS, YYNGEE. The CDR3 extends over 14 amino acids. V shed 1 base and J shed 4 bases, with 11 bases lying between them. Separation from the roughly 670-subject first cohort characterized the roughly 120-subject validation cohort, to which the donors belonged. Concerning this clone itself: Antigen specificity is unknown.

Assay: immunoSEQ multiplex PCR; the TCRdb copy retains only in-frame clones and omits some. In the table there are some 99,000 clones, roughly 86% of which are singletons. The clonotype was recovered from a woman aged 18-29 years in good health and CMV-seronegative. V and J are TRBV9 and TRBJ1-1; TRBD1 might be the D (5 bases). Specimen: PBMCs. The chain's CDR3 is CASSVSTGSTEAFF. The DNA for the CDR3 is TGTGCCAGCAGCGTATCCACAGGCTCCACTGAAGCTTTCTTT.